The rows below give T cell receptor beta chains drawn from one sample of a study of cytomegalovirus exposure and HLA in healthy donors. Libraries were prepared by immunoSEQ multiplex PCR; TCRdb keeps only in-frame clonotypes and omits some of them. Of 65,000 or so clones in the sample, 70% to 85% were seen once. Sequencing was performed on PBMCs. These receptors were collected from a woman between 40 and 50 years old in good health and CMV-seropositive. Both conserved end residues are part of each CDR3. D genes are given only for firm matches. Rows give clone size only sometimes, using once, few, many, or a class for an expanded clone.

>TRBD1|TRBJ2-3|TRBV6-1|NA
CASRKRTGGGDTQYF
TGTGCCAGCAGAAAAAGGACAGGGGGAGGAGATACGCAGTATTTT
>TRBD2|TRBJ2-2|TRBV27|NA
CASSQPGGSITGELFF
TGTGCCAGCAGCCAACCGGGGGGGTCAATCACCGGGGAGCTGTTTTTT
>NA|TRBJ1-5|TRBV29-1|NA
CSVGANSNQPQHF
TGCAGCGTTGGGGCAAATAGCAATCAGCCCCAGCATTTT
>NA|TRBJ2-7|TRBV4-1|once
CASSTKSKAYEQYF
TGCGCCAGCAGCACTAAAAGCAAGGCCTACGAGCAGTACTTC
>NA|TRBJ1-2|TRBV5-4|NA
CASSFLPDYGYTF
TGTGCCAGCAGCTTTCTACCGGACTATGGCTACACCTTC
>TRBD2|TRBJ2-2|TRBV11-2|few
CASSLRGGNTGELFF
TGTGCCAGCAGCTTACGCGGGGGGAACACCGGGGAGCTGTTTTTT
>TRBD2|TRBJ2-5|TRBV4-1|NA
CASSPLGLAGRGQYF
TGCGCCAGCAGCCCCCTAGGGCTAGCGGGGCGGGGCCAGTACTTC
>TRBD1|TRBJ2-7|TRBV5-6|few
CASSWGQVSYEQYF
TGTGCCAGCAGCTGGGGACAGGTCTCCTACGAGCAGTACTTC
>TRBD2|TRBJ2-3|TRBV7-8|NA
CASSSRTSGDSTDTQYF
TGTGCCAGCAGCTCGAGGACTAGCGGGGATAGCACAGATACGCAGTATTTT
>NA|TRBJ2-2|TRBV7-9|NA
CASSFRTANTGELFF
TGTGCCAGCAGCTTCCGGACAGCGAACACCGGGGAGCTGTTTTTT
>TRBD2|TRBJ2-7|TRBV4-1|NA
CASSQDPSGGGQYF
TGCGCCAGCAGCCAAGATCCGTCGGGGGGAGGGCAGTACTTC
>NA|TRBJ1-3|TRBV19|NA
CASRIGGSGNTIYF
TGTGCCAGCCGAATCGGGGGATCCGGAAACACCATATATTTT
>TRBD1|TRBJ1-1|TRBV9|NA
CASSDTGGYNTEAFF
TGTGCCAGCAGCGATACAGGGGGCTATAACACTGAAGCTTTCTTT
>TRBD1|TRBJ2-6|TRBV5-1|NA
CASSRTGSSGANVLTF
TGCGCCAGCAGCCGGACAGGGAGTAGTGGGGCCAACGTCCTGACTTTC
>NA|TRBJ1-1|TRBV18|few
CASSPRGGSMNTEAFF
TGTGCCAGCTCACCAAGAGGGGGTTCCATGAACACTGAAGCTTTCTTT
>TRBD1|TRBJ1-2|TRBV10-3|NA
CAISESGQSNYGYTF
TGTGCCATCAGTGAGTCGGGACAGTCTAACTATGGCTACACCTTC
>TRBD1|TRBJ1-1|TRBV10-3|NA
CAIAETGALTNTEAFF
TGTGCCATCGCAGAGACAGGGGCCCTGACGAACACTGAAGCTTTCTTT
>NA|TRBJ2-7|TRBV11-3|NA
CASSLGSGEQYF
TGTGCCAGCAGCTTAGGGTCCGGCGAGCAGTACTTC
>TRBD1|TRBJ1-6|TRBV7-9|NA
CASSLAGQGNSPLHF
TGTGCCAGCAGCTTAGCGGGACAGGGAAATTCACCCCTCCACTTT
>TRBD2|TRBJ2-5|TRBV4-3|NA
CASSQTLAGGGETQYF
TGCGCCAGCAGCCAAACCCTAGCGGGGGGGGGAGAGACCCAGTACTTC
>TRBD1|TRBJ2-3|TRBV7-3|NA
CASSPTGGSTDTQYF
TGTGCCAGCAGCCCTACAGGGGGGAGCACAGATACGCAGTATTTT
>TRBD1|TRBJ1-6|TRBV5-6|few
CASTTQGAWGSPLHF
TGTGCCAGCACCACGCAGGGGGCTTGGGGTTCACCCCTCCACTTT
>TRBD1|TRBJ1-5|TRBV7-6|once
CASSLGTGSNQPQHF
TGTGCCAGCAGCTTGGGGACAGGGTCTAATCAGCCCCAGCATTTT
>NA|TRBJ2-3|TRBV14|NA
CASSPISGSQYF
TGTGCCAGCAGCCCTATTTCCGGGTCGCAGTATTTT
>NA|TRBJ2-7|TRBV19|NA
CASSRGDFYEQYF
TGTGCCAGTAGTCGGGGAGACTTCTACGAGCAGTACTTC
>NA|TRBJ1-5|TRBV27|NA
CASSRPGEPQHF
TGTGCCAGCAGTCGGCCAGGGGAGCCCCAGCATTTT